This T cell receptor beta chain was sequenced during a study of beta chain features in type 1 diabetes. Study details: Patient and healthy donor groups were alike in age, gender and cell yields. Study-wide points: Healthy donors had naive, central memory and Treg TCRB repertoires that appeared less similar than those seen among patients. In every one of the four CD4+ subsets, TCRB CDR3s were moderately but significantly shorter in Type 1 diabetes patients.

A sort by CD45RO/CCR7/CD25/CD127/CD95/CD27 yielded CD4+ naive, central memory, regulatory and stem cell-like memory cells. The CDR3 has 16 residues. V gave up 2 bases and J gave up 0 bases; unmatched junction bases: 5. Germline CDR1 and CDR2: MNHEY and SMNVEV (reference sequence). Worth noting for this clone: Its specificity is unknown.

Since all of the isolated RNA was reverse transcribed, expressed TCRB transcripts were what got sequenced. The assay was immunoSEQ multiplex PCR, and TCRdb's table has in-frame clones only and misses some. The sample shows about 120,000 clones, roughly 17% of them seen only once. This TCR came from a man between 18 and 29 years old with type 1 diabetes. The specimen was central memory CD4+ T cells from blood. The chain uses TRBV27 and TRBJ1-1, with 8 bases that match TRBD1. CDR3 sequence (DNA): TGTGCCAGCAGTTTAGCGAACAGGGGGTTGAACACTGAAGCTTTCTTT. Its protein is CASSLANRGLNTEAFF.